Each of the 29 T cell receptor beta chains below was sequenced from the same sample in a study of PD-1 blockade in classical Hodgkin lymphoma. Time point: cycle 4 day 1 (C4D1), after five to seven weeks of nivolumab. Every one of the patients relapsed after autologous stem cell transplantation (brentuximab vedotin exposure was variable). Negative selection with magnets was how CD8+ T cells were isolated from the thawed PBMCs. Clones were read by immunoSEQ multiplex PCR, and TCRdb kept only the in-frame ones, dropping some. The sample yields about 3,500 clones, 75% to 85% seen once. The sequences come from CD8+ T cells from blood, collected before the fourth cycle of nivolumab. The receptors here all came from a human donor with classical Hodgkin lymphoma.

The chain has TRBV9 and TRBJ1-1; D is undetermined. The germline V gene encodes CDR1 SGDLS and CDR2 YYNGEE. The CDR3 loop spans 14 amino acids. V was pared by 3 bases and J by 1 base, with 10 bases between. CDR3 residues: CASSAVSPNTEAFF. CDR3 nucleotides: TGTGCCAGCAGCGCCGTCAGTCCGAACACTGAAGCTTTCTTT.

The sample holds one count of this clone. The rearrangement joins TRBV30 to TRBJ2-1; TRBD1 might be the D (5 bases). Germline V gene lookup returns CDR1 GTSNPN and CDR2 SVGIG (reference sequence). This CDR3 is built from 13 residues. Trimming pared 5 bases from V and 4 bases from J, leaving 12 bases between. The CDR3 loop is CAWAQGSYNEQFF. In DNA form, the CDR3 reads TGTGCCTGGGCCCAGGGTTCTTACAATGAGCAGTTCTTC.

The V gene is TRBV7-5, the J gene TRBJ2-3; TRBD2, the D gene given by the table, was not confirmed from the DNA. TRBV7-5 is a pseudogene. CDR3 length: 19 amino acids. The CDR3 spells CARSLQWTSGSPSTDTQYF. In DNA form, the CDR3 reads TGTGCCAGAAGCTTGCAGTGGACTAGCGGGAGTCCTAGCACAGATACGCAGTATTTT.

The chain uses TRBV10-3 and TRBJ1-3, with a weak D call TRBD1 (6 bases). There are 15 residues in the CDR3. V was pared by 0 bases and J by 8 bases, with 14 bases between. CDR1 is ENHRY and CDR2 is SYGVKD in the germline V gene. The CDR3 DNA is TGTGCCATCAGTGAGTCGCAGGGGCCTTTGGACACCATATATTTT. Protein: CAISESQGPLDTIYF.

This chain connects TRBV5-1 to TRBJ1-3, with D uncertain. The germline gives CDR1 SGHRS, CDR2 YFSETQ. This CDR3 contains 16 residues. The V end was cut by 0 bases, the J end by 3 bases, with 13 bases between. The CDR3 loop is CASSLGTGSLGNTIYF. The CDR3 nucleotides read TGCGCCAGCAGCTTGGGGACCGGTTCCCTTGGAAACACCATATATTTT.

The chain couples TRBV7-3 to TRBJ2-3; TRBD2 aligns across 13 bases. This CDR3 has 16 amino acids. V lost 5 bases, J lost 2 bases, and 4 bases stayed unmatched. Germline CDR1 is SGHTA and CDR2 is FQGTGA. In nucleotides, the CDR3 is TGTGCCAGCAGCCCACTAGCGGGGGGGCTCACAGATACGCAGTATTTT. Protein product: CASSPLAGGLTDTQYF.

This clone has more than one count but fewer than ten. The chain links TRBV5-1 to TRBJ1-4; perhaps TRBD1 as D (6 bases). Germline V gene lookup returns CDR1 SGHRS and CDR2 YFSETQ. The CDR3 extends over 14 amino acids. The V end was cut by 1 base, the J end by 6 bases, with 10 bases between. CDR3 region: CASSLTGSDEKLFF. The CDR3, as DNA: TGCGCCAGCAGCTTGACAGGGTCTGATGAAAAACTGTTTTTT.

The V and J genes are TRBV2 and TRBJ2-7, with D maybe TRBD2 (5 bases). CDR3 length: 10 amino acids. Germline-derived CDR1 and CDR2 are SNHLY and FYNNEI. CDR3 residues: CAQAAGEQYF. DNA for the CDR3: TGTGCGCAAGCGGCGGGCGAGCAGTACTTC.

J is TRBJ2-5 and V is TRBV18; the D call may be TRBD1 or TRBD2 (5 bases each). Per the germline V gene, CDR1 is KGHSH and CDR2 is LQKENI. The CDR3 is 19 amino acids. Trimming removed 6 bases from V and 0 bases from J, with 26 bases in between. In DNA, the CDR3 is TGTGCCAGCTCCCCCTCCGGGACCCCCGCAAGAGCGTACCAAGAGACCCAGTACTTC. Its protein product is CASSPSGTPARAYQETQYF.

This sequence joins TRBV11-2 and TRBJ2-1; no clear D. Looked up from germline, CDR1 is SGHAT and CDR2 is FQNNGV. This CDR3 spans 12 amino acids. V was cut by 1 base and J by 6 bases, with 4 bases left in between. For the CDR3, the DNA is TGTGCCAGCAGCTTAGGGTCCAATGAGCAGTTCTTC. Translated: CASSLGSNEQFF.

This sequence joins TRBV10-3 and TRBJ2-2, with TRBD1 as a possible D gene (5 bases). CDR1 is ENHRY and CDR2 is SYGVKD in the germline V gene. With 0 bases removed from V and 3 bases from J, the gap between germline ends came to 11 bases. This CDR3 has 16 residues. DNA for the CDR3: TGTGCCATCAGTGAGTCAGGGGCGAAATACACCGGGGAGCTGTTTTTT. Amino acid sequence: CAISESGAKYTGELFF.

This sequence joins TRBV2 and TRBJ2-7, with 8 bases matching TRBD2. Germline CDR1 reads SNHLY; CDR2 reads FYNNEI. CDR3 length: 16 amino acids. Trimming took 6 bases from V and 4 from J; bases not matched to a gene: 14. The DNA for the CDR3 is TGTGCCAGCAGCCAACCTCTAGCGGGCGCCTCATACGAGCAGTACTTC. Translating gives CASSQPLAGASYEQYF.

V gene TRBV7-9 combines with J gene TRBJ2-7; 11 nucleotides align to TRBD1. CDR1 is SEHNR, CDR2 FQNEAQ, per germline (reference sequence). This CDR3 comprises 14 residues. Trimming took 5 bases from V and 2 from J; bases not matched to a gene: 2. The CDR3 DNA reads as TGTGCCAGCAGCGGGGGACAGGGGGCCTACGAGCAGTACTTC. This translates into CASSGGQGAYEQYF.

By share, this clone counts as large. V gene TRBV9 combines with J gene TRBJ2-3; D is undetermined. Germline assignment: CDR1 SGDLS and CDR2 YYNGEE. The CDR3 length is 15 residues. V dropped 5 bases and J dropped 5 bases, with 18 bases sitting between them. The CDR3 protein is CASRMSDGHEDTQYF. CDR3 in DNA: TGTGCCAGCAGAATGTCCGATGGGCATGAAGATACGCAGTATTTT.

This chain's CDR3 is CASRAGTGVESTNEKLFF. CDR3 in DNA: TGTGCCAGCAGGGCCGGGACAGGGGTGGAGTCAACTAATGAAAAACTGTTTTTT. The V and J genes are TRBV2 and TRBJ1-4; 10 bases agree with TRBD1. V lost 6 bases and J lost 0; bases outside the gene matches: 10. The CDR3 runs to 18 residues. Germline CDR1 reads SNHLY; CDR2 reads FYNNEI. Combining the CDR3 with reference TRBV2 and TRBJ1-4 gives the whole variable domain EPEVTQTPSHQVTQMGQEVILRCVPISNHLYFYWYRQILGQKVEFLVSFYNNEISEKSEIFDDQFSVERPDGSNFTLKIRSTKLEDSAMYFCASRAGTGVESTNEKLFFGSGTQLSVL.

This clone was observed a few times. The chain couples TRBV7-9 to TRBJ2-7; D not resolved. V was pared by 5 bases and J by 5 bases, with 10 bases between. Germline values: CDR1 SEHNR, CDR2 FQNEAQ (reference sequence). This CDR3 contains 12 residues. The CDR3 DNA is TGTGCCAGCAGCACCCTAGGAGACGAGCAGTACTTC. As protein: CASSTLGDEQYF. Using reference TRBV7-9 and TRBJ2-7 for the parts outside the CDR3, the full variable domain is DTGVSQNPRHKITKRGQNVTFRCDPISEHNRLYWYRQTLGQGPEFLTYFQNEAQLEKSRLLSDRFSAERPKGSFSTLEIQRTEQGDSAMYLCASSTLGDEQYFGPGTRLTVT.

This chain joins TRBV6-6 and TRBJ1-5; possible D gene TRBD1, 6 bases. There are 14 residues in the CDR3. The V end was cut by 7 bases, the J end by 3 bases, with 13 bases between. Germline CDR1 MNHNY, CDR2 SVGAGI (reference sequence). CDR3 region: CASNTQGNNQPQHF. The DNA of the CDR3 is TGTGCCAGCAATACACAGGGTAACAATCAGCCCCAGCATTTT.

This clone is large within its sample. This chain connects TRBV19 to TRBJ1-1; no firm D call. CDR1 is LNHDA, CDR2 SQIVND, per germline (reference sequence). This CDR3 region has 13 residues. The V end lost 6 bases, the J end lost 1 base, and 9 bases lay between the germline ends. The CDR3 region is CASSYTSNTEAFF. In DNA form, the CDR3 reads TGTGCCAGTAGCTACACGTCGAACACTGAAGCTTTCTTT.

The chain uses TRBV30 and TRBJ2-7; no firm D call. In germline, CDR1 is GTSNPN, CDR2 SVGIG (reference sequence). This CDR3 is 12 amino acids long. V lost 3 bases and J 3 bases, leaving 9 bases between the germline ends. The CDR3 nucleotides are TGTGCCTGGAGAGTCTCAAACTACGAGCAGTACTTC. Amino acid sequence: CAWRVSNYEQYF.

The chain carries TRBV19 and TRBJ2-7; 7 nucleotides line up with TRBD1. The CDR3 totals 13 residues. V was clipped by 5 bases and J by 3 bases; unmatched bases: 4. The germline V gene encodes CDR1 LNHDA and CDR2 SQIVND (reference sequence). CDR3 loop: CASSPGTVYEQYF. The CDR3 DNA reads as TGTGCCAGTAGTCCGGGGACAGTCTACGAGCAGTACTTC.

V gene TRBV6-5 combines with J gene TRBJ1-2, with D uncertain. The V and J ends lost 2 bases and 4 bases respectively, with 8 bases between them. The CDR3 runs to 13 residues. The germline gives CDR1 MNHEY, CDR2 SVGAGI. This chain's CDR3 is CASSYGGSYGYTF. DNA for the CDR3: TGTGCCAGCAGTTACGGTGGGAGCTATGGCTACACCTTC.

This clone was seen a handful of times. The same CDR3 arises from other DNA sequences in this sample as well. J is TRBJ2-7 and V is TRBV4-1; perhaps D is TRBD1 or TRBD2 (5 bases each). The CDR3 length is 14 residues. Germline lookup yields CDR1 MGHRA and CDR2 YSYEKL. Trimming left V 1 base short and J 2 bases short, with 9 bases between. The CDR3 DNA is TGCGCCAGCAGCCAAGCCGGGGCAGCCTACGAGCAGTACTTC. This encodes CASSQAGAAYEQYF.

The chain employs TRBV10-3 and TRBJ1-5; perhaps TRBD1 as D (5 bases). Germline lookup yields CDR1 ENHRY and CDR2 SYGVKD. The CDR3 is made up of 14 amino acids. V was trimmed by 4 bases and J by 1 base, leaving 8 bases between them. CDR3 sequence: CAISAPGSNQPQHF. CDR3 sequence (DNA): TGTGCCATCAGTGCTCCAGGGAGCAATCAGCCCCAGCATTTT.

J is TRBJ2-6 and V is TRBV7-3; the match to TRBD2 covers 12 bases. The V segment lost 1 base and the J segment 4 bases; nucleotides outside the gene matches: 11. Germline V lookup: CDR1 SGHTA, CDR2 FQGTGA. This CDR3 contains 20 residues. The CDR3 DNA reads TGTGCCAGCAGCTTAAAGGCCGGGACTAGCGGGCCCTGGGGGGCCAACGTCCTGACTTTC. Its protein product is CASSLKAGTSGPWGANVLTF.

This clone was seen just once. This rearrangement joins TRBV7-6 to TRBJ1-1; TRBD1 matches at 8 bases. This CDR3 region has 15 residues. The V gene end was trimmed by 3 bases and the J gene end by 4 bases; junction bases not matched to a gene: 7. Per the germline V gene, CDR1 is SGHVS and CDR2 is FNYEAQ. CDR3 in amino acids: CASSFRPGQVTEAFF. The DNA for the CDR3 is TGTGCCAGCAGCTTCAGACCGGGACAGGTCACTGAAGCTTTCTTT.

This sequence joins TRBV6-1 and TRBJ1-2; D perhaps matches TRBD1 (5 bases). CDR3 length: 15 amino acids. The V end lost 3 bases, the J end lost 6 bases, and 17 bases lay between the germline ends. The germline V gene has CDR1 MNHNS and CDR2 SASEGT. CDR3 residues: CASSDRVNHKDGYTF. The CDR3 DNA reads as TGTGCCAGCAGTGACAGGGTGAATCATAAGGATGGCTACACCTTC.

This clone has just one count. The chain links TRBV12-5 to TRBJ2-1; 7 bases are shared with TRBD1. The germline V gene has CDR1 LGHNT and CDR2 FRNRAP. J was trimmed by 7 bases and V by 5 bases; bases with no gene match: 14. The CDR3 spans 16 residues. This CDR3 is CASGPKTGKVVNEQFF. The CDR3 DNA follows: TGTGCTAGTGGTCCGAAGACAGGGAAAGTTGTTAATGAGCAGTTCTTC. Looking up the rest from reference TRBV12-5 and TRBJ2-1 gives the full variable domain: DARVTQTPRHKVTEMGQEVTMRCQPILGHNTVFWYRQTMMQGLELLAYFRNRAPLDDSGMPKDRFSAEMPDATLATLKIQPSEPRDSAVYFCASGPKTGKVVNEQFFGPGTRLTVL.

The rearrangement uses TRBV6-5 and TRBJ2-1, with D tentatively TRBD2 (6 bases). Germline CDR1 reads MNHEY; CDR2 reads SVGAGI. CDR3 length: 14 residues. Deletions cut 0 bases from V and 5 bases from J, with 8 bases between. CDR3 region: CASSYSGTDNEQFF. Written as DNA, the CDR3 is TGTGCCAGCAGTTACTCCGGGACTGACAATGAGCAGTTCTTC.

The chain is built from TRBV19 and TRBJ2-7, with 9 bases matching TRBD1. Germline values: CDR1 LNHDA, CDR2 SQIVND (reference sequence). V trimming: 5 bases; J trimming: 7 bases; junction bases outside the gene matches: 6. CDR3 length equals 13 residues. In DNA, the CDR3 is TGTGCCAGTAGTGTAAACAGGGGGCTGGAGCAGTACTTC. Translating it yields CASSVNRGLEQYF.